The present T cell receptor (beta chain) was sequenced within a study of T cell repertoires in cytomegalovirus infection. Overall study context: Based on public TCR beta signatures, there were indications of CMV infection and of a matching HLA type.

TCRdb used MiXCR to reprocess the reads, holding one entry per CDR3 protein. In the table there are a few hundred thousand distinct CDR3 sequences, 40% of which are singletons. The CDR3 is 12 residues long. Germline lookup yields CDR1 SNHLY and CDR2 FYNNEI. Trimming cost V 7 bases and J 3 bases; bases outside gene matches: 3. Regarding the study as a whole: Frequencies of public TCR beta families were cumulated, and this identified carriers of CMV plus the relevant HLA. Across the ex vivo response, the dominant clonotypes were HLA-C-restricted CMV-specific TCR beta clonotypes.

With regard to this clonotype: Its specificity is unknown.

The sequence came from a human donor in good health (CMV status not recorded). Some clones in this sample may be carry-over from other donors' samples. Sequencing used cultured PBMCs, obtained from culture after CMV antigen stimulation. The chain couples TRBV2 to TRBJ2-7; 7 nucleotides align to TRBD1. The CDR3 region is CASKTGSYEQYF. CDR3 DNA: TGTGCCAGCAAGACAGGGAGCTACGAGCAGTACTTC.